One sample yielded the 14 T cell receptor beta chains listed below, sequenced in a study of T cells in Graves' hyperthyroidism and ophthalmopathy. The investigators amplified TCR beta CDR3 regions from RNA transcripts. First-round RT-PCR with HTBI primers amplified the TCR CDR3 region. TCRdb re-derived calls from the multiplex PCR reads in MiXCR, one entry per CDR3 protein. The table includes hundreds of thousands of distinct CDR3 sequences, roughly 15% detected once. The sample was blood. These receptors all come from a woman aged 50 to 60 with Graves' ophthalmopathy.

There are many counts of this clonotype. The chain has TRBV20-1 and TRBJ2-3; tentatively, D is TRBD1 (7 bases). The germline gives CDR1 DFQATT, CDR2 SNEGSKA (reference sequence). CDR3 length: 12 amino acids. DNA of the CDR3: TGCAACTGTAGGAGGGGGCCAGATACGCAGTATTTT. This translates into CNCRRGPDTQYF.

This clonotype was counted a few times. V usage is TRBV7-3 and J usage is TRBJ2-3, with TRBD1 matching 7 bases. V dropped 5 bases and J dropped 5; count of bases not matched to a gene: 7. The CDR3 length is 14 residues. Germline CDR1 SGHTA, CDR2 FQGTGA. DNA of the CDR3: TGTGCCAGCAGCCGCTTCCGACAGGGAGATACGCAGTATTTT. Translation gives CASSRFRQGDTQYF.

The rearrangement links TRBV13 to TRBJ2-7, with 9 nucleotides matching TRBD2. The V and J ends lost 7 bases and 7 bases, in that order; junction bases with no gene match: 23. The germline CDR1 and CDR2 sequences are PRHDT and FYEKMQ (reference sequence). There are 18 residues in the CDR3. This chain's CDR3 is CASNARGAGGRRTREQYF. The DNA of the CDR3 is TGTGCCAGCAATGCCCGGGGAGCGGGAGGCCGCCGAACTCGGGAGCAGTACTTC.

J is TRBJ2-3 and V is TRBV20-1; 10 bases match TRBD2. In germline, CDR1 is DFQATT, CDR2 SNEGSKA (reference sequence). This CDR3 has 15 amino acids. After removal of 5 bases from V and 4 bases from J, the junction contained 9 bases not matched to a gene. The CDR3 is CSASSGRAFADTQYF. The CDR3 DNA reads TGCAGTGCTTCAAGCGGGAGGGCCTTCGCAGATACGCAGTATTTT.

At least ten counts were recorded for this clonotype. V is TRBV28 and J is TRBJ1-6; D is unclear. The V end was cut by 3 bases, the J end by 4 bases, with 10 bases between. The CDR3 contains 15 residues. Germline CDR1 reads MDHEN; CDR2 reads SYDVKM. In DNA, the CDR3 is TGTGCCAGCAGTTTGTGGGCTCCTTATAATTCACCCCTCCACTTT. Its translation is CASSLWAPYNSPLHF.

Concerning this clonotype: This may stem from a read error, because a much larger clone lies one nucleotide away. The chain has TRBV11-3 and TRBJ1-2; 9 bases are a match to TRBD1. Germline trimming cut 8 bases from V and 10 bases from J; bases unmatched to any gene: 14. Germline V gives CDR1 SGHNT, CDR2 YENEEA. This CDR3 has 14 residues. The CDR3 DNA sequence: TGTGCCAGCGGCACAACACAGGGGGCCGTTGACTACACCTTC. It yields the protein CASGTTQGAVDYTF.

This chain links TRBV28 with TRBJ2-7, with 8 positions matching TRBD1. Looked up from germline, CDR1 is MDHEN and CDR2 is SYDVKM. This CDR3 comprises 15 residues. The V and J ends lost 5 bases and 2 bases, in that order; junction bases with no gene match: 8. CDR3 coding DNA: TGTGCCAGCAGTCAACCGGGACAGGCACCCTACGAGCAGTACTTC. Its protein is CASSQPGQAPYEQYF.

In its sample, this clonotype was seen many times. The rearrangement links TRBV28 to TRBJ1-2; D might be TRBD1 (6 bases). Germline CDR1 is MDHEN and CDR2 is SYDVKM. Trimming cost V 2 bases and J 5 bases, with 24 bases left between them. The CDR3 runs to 18 residues. The CDR3 sequence is CASSLGAGAALILYGYTF. The CDR3 nucleotides are TGTGCCAGCAGTTTAGGGGCAGGGGCCGCTCTAATCCTATATGGCTACACCTTC.

This clonotype was recorded at least ten times. J is TRBJ2-3 and V is TRBV20-1, with D unclear. The germline CDR1 and CDR2 sequences are DFQATT and SNEGSKA (reference sequence). There are 12 residues in the CDR3. Trimming took off 0 bases at V and 4 bases at J, with 5 bases between the two ends. The CDR3 bases are TGCAGTGCTAGAGATCGACCAGATACGCAGTATTTT. Translation gives CSARDRPDTQYF.

This clonotype occurred many times. This chain connects TRBV2 to TRBJ1-5; D call uncertain. CDR1 and CDR2 from the germline V gene are SNHLY and FYNNEI. V lost 6 bases and J 11 bases, leaving 11 bases between the germline ends. The CDR3 extends over 11 amino acids. The CDR3 DNA reads as TGTGCCAGCAGGGGCGGCATAACCCAGCATTTT. Amino acid sequence: CASRGGITQHF.

This clonotype was observed at least ten times. CDR3 DNA: TGTGCCAGCAGCCGGGACAAATCCACCGGGGAGCTGTTTTTT. Amino acids: CASSRDKSTGELFF. This chain links TRBV7-8 with TRBJ2-2, with D perhaps TRBD1 (6 bases). V shed 5 bases and J shed 4 bases, with 11 bases lying between them. Per germline, CDR1 SGHVS and CDR2 FQNEAQ. CDR3 length: 14 amino acids.

The chain is built from TRBV25-1 and TRBJ2-7, with D uncertain. The germline V and J ends were trimmed by 3 bases and 3 bases, with 12 bases remaining between them. In germline, CDR1 is MGHDK, CDR2 SYGVNS. The CDR3 is made up of 14 amino acids. The CDR3 spells CASSEARASYEQYF. The CDR3 region has the DNA TGTGCCAGCAGTGAGGCCAGAGCTAGCTACGAGCAGTACTTC.

In its sample, this clonotype was seen a few times. The V call is TRBV7-2, the J call TRBJ2-6; D perhaps matches TRBD1 (8 bases). The CDR3 runs 17 residues. Germline CDR1 reads SGHTA; CDR2 reads FQGNSA. Trimming removed 5 bases at V and 1 base at J, with 15 bases between. The CDR3 DNA is TGTGCCAGCAGCCCACAGGGGGGGAGGTCTGGGGCCAACGTCCTGACTTTC. Protein: CASSPQGGRSGANVLTF.

This clonotype has at least ten counts. V usage is TRBV12-3 or TRBV12-4 and J usage is TRBJ1-2; tentatively, D is TRBD1 (5 bases). The germline V and J ends were trimmed by 3 bases and 8 bases, with 13 bases remaining between them. The CDR3 has 13 amino acids. CDR3: CASSFKGAGGYTF. For the CDR3, the DNA is TGTGCCAGCAGTTTCAAAGGGGCAGGAGGCTACACCTTC.